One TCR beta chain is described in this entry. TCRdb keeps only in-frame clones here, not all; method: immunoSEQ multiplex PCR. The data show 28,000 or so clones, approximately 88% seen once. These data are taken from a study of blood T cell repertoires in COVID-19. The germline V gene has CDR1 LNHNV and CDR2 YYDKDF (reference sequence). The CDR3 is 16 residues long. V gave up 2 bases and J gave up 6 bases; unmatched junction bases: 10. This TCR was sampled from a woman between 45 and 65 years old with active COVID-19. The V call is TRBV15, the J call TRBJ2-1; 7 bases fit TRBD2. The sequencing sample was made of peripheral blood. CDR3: CATSRIGRVLGNEQFF. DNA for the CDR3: TGTGCCACCAGCAGAATAGGGAGGGTTCTAGGCAATGAGCAGTTCTTC.